These T cell receptor beta chains were read from a single sample in a study of OX40 agonist ivuxolimab in advanced cancers. The repertoire was sequenced with immunoSEQ multiplex PCR; TCRdb's copy has only in-frame clones and lacks some. The sample yields approximately 11,000 clones, 75% to 80% seen once. The input for sequencing was CD4+ or CD8+ T cells sorted from blood, taken in a trial of the OX40 agonist ivuxolimab. These receptors all come from an adult with an advanced solid tumor such as melanoma, head and neck, liver or kidney cancer. Both conserved end residues are part of each CDR3. Fields, in order: J gene, D gene, clone size, V gene, CDR3 DNA, CDR3 protein. A D gene is named only where the DNA matches it firmly. A clone size is listed for some rows: how often the clone was seen (once, few, many), or a class if it is expanded.

>TRBJ2-7|TRBD1|.|TRBV5-6
TGTGCCAGCAGCCTGGGGGAGACAGGGGTTAGGTCCTACGAGCAGTACTTC
CASSLGETGVRSYEQYF
>TRBJ2-4|.|.|TRBV27
TGTGCCAGCAGTGAGGAAGTCCCACGCCCGGCCAAAAACATTCAGTACTTC
CASSEEVPRPAKNIQYF
>TRBJ2-1|.|.|TRBV27
TGTGCCAGCAACATCCTCCCTGGGACACTTGATGAGCAGTTCTTC
CASNILPGTLDEQFF
>TRBJ2-1|TRBD1|.|TRBV9
TGTGCCAGCAGCGTTCCCAGGGGGAGTTACAATGAGCAGTTCTTC
CASSVPRGSYNEQFF
>TRBJ2-1|TRBD1|.|TRBV28
TGTGCCAGCAGTTTCGTCCCGGGACAGGGACTGATCATAGACTCCTACAATGAGCAGTTCTTC
CASSFVPGQGLIIDSYNEQFF
>TRBJ2-5|.|.|TRBV1
TGCACCAGCAGCCAAGATAGGCTCAGGGGGGAGGAGACCCAGTACTTC
CTSSQDRLRGEETQYF
>TRBJ2-2|.|.|TRBV5-5
TGTGCCAGCGGCTTCAGGAGTTCGAACACCGGGGAGCTGTTTTTT
CASGFRSSNTGELFF
>TRBJ1-1|TRBD1|.|TRBV27
TGTGCCAGCAGTTTATCCGGGACAGGGTACGGCGTCACTGAAGCTTTCTTT
CASSLSGTGYGVTEAFF
>TRBJ2-2|TRBD2|.|TRBV7-9
TGTGCCAGCAGCTACATCCCCGGGAGGGACACCGGGGAGCTGTTTTTT
CASSYIPGRDTGELFF
>TRBJ2-1|.|.|TRBV25-1
TGTGCCAGCAGTGATTACGGACTCTCCTACAATGAGCAGTTCTTC
CASSDYGLSYNEQFF
>TRBJ2-5|TRBD1|.|TRBV7-6
TGTGCCAGCAGCGGGACAGGGCTGGGGGAGACCCAGTACTTC
CASSGTGLGETQYF
>TRBJ1-5|.|.|TRBV15
TGTGCCACCAGCCCCAGGGGAGGGAATCAGCCCCAGCATTTT
CATSPRGGNQPQHF
>TRBJ2-2|.|.|TRBV7-6
TGTGCCAGCAGCTTAAGTGGGAACACCGGGGAGCTGTTTTTT
CASSLSGNTGELFF
>TRBJ2-7|TRBD2|.|TRBV4-1
TGCGCCAGCAGCCCACTCGGTACTAGCGGGAAAAACTACGAGCAGTACTTC
CASSPLGTSGKNYEQYF
>TRBJ2-1|.|.|TRBV4-2
TGTGCCAGCAGCCACGGGACTCCCGGCGGGAATGAGCAGTTCTTC
CASSHGTPGGNEQFF
>TRBJ1-1|.|.|TRBV5-1
TGCGCCAGCGAGGAGGGTCCGGGGACGGCTGAAGCTTTCTTT
CASEEGPGTAEAFF
>TRBJ1-2|TRBD1|few|TRBV4-1
TGCGCCAGCAGCCAAGGACAGACAGGGGGGGATGGCTACACCTTC
CASSQGQTGGDGYTF
>TRBJ1-2|.|.|TRBV7-8
TGTGCCAGCAGCCCTCAGAGCAGGACAGTTCCCTATGGCTACACCTTC
CASSPQSRTVPYGYTF
>TRBJ2-1|TRBD2|.|TRBV6-1
TGTGCCAGCAGTGAGACGGGGGGAGTTAGTGAGCAGTTCTTC
CASSETGGVSEQFF
>TRBJ2-1|.|.|TRBV7-9
TGTGCCAGCAGCCTGACGAGTAGTTCCCTCCATGAGCAGTTCTTC
CASSLTSSSLHEQFF
>TRBJ1-1|.|.|TRBV10-2
TGCGCCAGCAGTGGGACGGGGGGCGGGGAAGCTTTCTTT
CASSGTGGGEAFF
>TRBJ2-3|TRBD1|.|TRBV9
TGTGCCAGCACGAGACAGGGTTATAGCACAGATACGCAGTATTTT
CASTRQGYSTDTQYF
>TRBJ2-7|TRBD1|few|TRBV5-5
TGTGCCAGCAGCTTGGAGGGACAGCCGTCGGACGAGCAGTACTTC
CASSLEGQPSDEQYF
>TRBJ2-3|TRBD2|medium-sized|TRBV6-4
TGTGCCAGCAGTGCGGGAGGGCCTGAAGATACGCAGTATTTT
CASSAGGPEDTQYF
>TRBJ2-2|TRBD1|.|TRBV7-9
TGTGCCAGCAGCAAACCCGGGACAGGGAACACCGGGGAGCTGTTTTTT
CASSKPGTGNTGELFF
>TRBJ2-1|.|.|TRBV4-1
TGCGCCAGCAGCCCCATAGGGTCGGATGAGCAGTTCTTC
CASSPIGSDEQFF
>TRBJ2-7|TRBD2|.|TRBV9
TGTGCCAGCAGCGTCGGCGGGGGGACCTACGAGCAGTACTTC
CASSVGGGTYEQYF
>TRBJ2-7|TRBD2|.|TRBV14
TGTGCCAGCAGCCTCGAAGGGCTAGCGGGGTACGAGCAGTACTTC
CASSLEGLAGYEQYF
>TRBJ2-1|TRBD2|.|TRBV27
TGTGCCAGCAGCCCCGGGACTAGTTTGGGCAATGAGCAGTTCTTC
CASSPGTSLGNEQFF
>TRBJ2-3|.|.|TRBV27
TGTGCCAGCAGTCCCCGGGACGGATTAACAGATACGCAGTATTTT
CASSPRDGLTDTQYF
>TRBJ2-3|.|.|TRBV10-3
TGTGCCATCAGTCAACCCAGGGAAGGGGCTAGCACAGATACGCAGTATTTT
CAISQPREGASTDTQYF
>TRBJ1-2|.|.|TRBV10-3
TGTGCCATATCGGAGTACAGGGTAGTCCCCGATGGCTACACCTTC
CAISEYRVVPDGYTF
>TRBJ2-1|.|.|TRBV6-6
TGTGCCAGCAACCACCGAGCGGGACAGTATTACAATGAGCAGTTCTTC
CASNHRAGQYYNEQFF
>TRBJ2-5|.|.|TRBV28
TGTGCCAGCAGCCGTGAACGAAGGGAAAAAGAGACCCAGTACTTC
CASSRERREKETQYF
>TRBJ2-3|.|.|TRBV6-5
TGTGCCAGCAGTTACGAGGGGGGGCCAGATACGCAGTATTTT
CASSYEGGPDTQYF
>TRBJ2-5|TRBD2|.|TRBV4-1
TGCGCCAGCAGCCAAGGCTTAGGGACTAGCGGGAGAGTAGAGACCCAGTACTTC
CASSQGLGTSGRVETQYF
>TRBJ2-5|.|large|TRBV27
TGTGCCAGCAGTTTAGGGGGGAGCTACGGCGAGACCCAGTACTTC
CASSLGGSYGETQYF
>TRBJ1-5|.|.|TRBV7-8
TGTGCCAGCAGCTTAGGAGAGAGCCCAAGGGCAAATCAGCCCCAGCATTTT
CASSLGESPRANQPQHF
>TRBJ1-1|TRBD1|.|TRBV27
TGTGCCAGCAGTACCTACAGGGGCAAGAACACTGAAGCTTTCTTT
CASSTYRGKNTEAFF
>TRBJ2-5|.|.|TRBV7-9
TGTGCCAGCAGCTTAGGCTACAAGGTCCAAGAGACCCAGTACTTC
CASSLGYKVQETQYF
>TRBJ1-5|TRBD1|.|TRBV9
TGTGCCAGCGGTACAGGGGATCAGCCCCAGCATTTT
CASGTGDQPQHF
>TRBJ2-5|TRBD1|.|TRBV27
TGTGCCAGCAGCCAGGGGGCGGACCAGTACTTC
CASSQGADQYF